Listed below are T cell receptor beta chains from one sample, sequenced in a study of cytomegalovirus exposure and HLA in healthy donors. Sequencing was performed with immunoSEQ multiplex PCR; in TCRdb, only in-frame clones are kept and a portion is missing. This table has about 44,000 clones, roughly 93% appearing once. The specimen sequenced was PBMCs. Every receptor here comes from a woman aged 18-35 years in good health and CMV-seronegative. Each CDR3 is given with its conserved first and last residue. A D gene is named only where the DNA matches it firmly. Size is omitted from some rows. Given values are once, few, many or a class for expanded clones.

J,size,V,D,DNA,CDR3
TRBJ1-1,-,TRBV13,-,TGTGCCAGCAGCTTATACAGTTTGGGACTGAGTGAAGCTTTCTTT,CASSLYSLGLSEAFF
TRBJ1-1,-,TRBV6-1,-,TGTGCCAGCTCCCAGGGGTATAATGCGAACACTGAAGCTTTCTTT,CASSQGYNANTEAFF
TRBJ1-5,-,TRBV5-1,-,TGCGCCAGCAGCTTGGAGGGAGGCGGTCAGCCCCAGCATTTT,CASSLEGGGQPQHF
TRBJ1-2,-,TRBV27,-,TGTGCCAGCAGTTCCGGGACAACTAATGGCTACACCTTC,CASSSGTTNGYTF
TRBJ1-2,once,TRBV7-9,-,TGTGCCAGCAGCGCCCTCCCCGGAGAGTATGGCTACACCTTC,CASSALPGEYGYTF
TRBJ2-2,once,TRBV18,-,TGTGCCAGCTCACCACTAGAAAGCGGCACCGGGGAGCTGTTTTTT,CASSPLESGTGELFF
TRBJ2-3,once,TRBV7-9,-,TGTGCCAGCAGCTTGTTACTAGTGACAGATACGCAGTATTTT,CASSLLLVTDTQYF
TRBJ1-3,-,TRBV28,-,TGTGCCAGCAGTCATCTTTCGGTAAAAATGGGGAGAGACACCATATATTTT,CASSHLSVKMGRDTIYF
TRBJ1-4,-,TRBV28,-,TGTGCCAGCAGTTCTACAGATATTAATGAAAAACTGTTTTTT,CASSSTDINEKLFF
TRBJ2-7,-,TRBV27,TRBD2,TGTGCCAGCAGTTTATTCGGCGGGGGTGCATACGAGCAGTACTTC,CASSLFGGGAYEQYF
TRBJ2-1,once,TRBV30,TRBD2,TGTGCCTACCGGACGGGAGGGAATGAGCAGTTCTTC,CAYRTGGNEQFF
TRBJ2-1,-,TRBV6-5,-,TGTGCCAGCAGTTACCGCACTACTTCCTACAATGAGCAGTTCTTC,CASSYRTTSYNEQFF
TRBJ2-2,once,TRBV9,TRBD1,TGTGCCAGCAGCGTAGGGGACAGGGGATTTGGCGGGGAGCTGTTTTTT,CASSVGDRGFGGELFF
TRBJ2-7,-,TRBV30,-,TGTGCCTGGAGTATCACCGGACAGCCCTCCTACGAGCAGTACTTC,CAWSITGQPSYEQYF
TRBJ2-3,-,TRBV6-6,TRBD2,TGTGCCAGCAGAGTAGCGGGAGGAGCGGTAGATACGCAGTATTTT,CASRVAGGAVDTQYF
TRBJ2-1,-,TRBV27,TRBD2,TGTGCCAGCAGTTTAATCGCGGCTAGCGGGGGGAGGGGCAATGAGCAGTTCTTC,CASSLIAASGGRGNEQFF
TRBJ1-1,-,TRBV7-9,TRBD1,TGTGCCAGCAGCTCCTTAACCGGGACAGGGAACACTGAAGCTTTCTTT,CASSSLTGTGNTEAFF
TRBJ2-6,-,TRBV2,TRBD1,TGTGCCAGCATTCGTGACAGGGAGATGTCTGGGGCCAACGTCCTGACTTTC,CASIRDREMSGANVLTF
TRBJ1-2,-,TRBV5-1,-,TGCGCCAGCAGCTTGGCCGGGGGGGGTCTGGTTGGAGGCTACACCTTC,CASSLAGGGLVGGYTF
TRBJ1-1,-,TRBV5-5,-,TGTGCCAGCAGCTTTAATACAGAACCGAACACTGAAGCTTTCTTT,CASSFNTEPNTEAFF
TRBJ1-1,-,TRBV7-9,-,TGTGCCAGCAGACAAAGGCAAGAGGGCACTGAAGCTTTCTTT,CASRQRQEGTEAFF
TRBJ2-1,-,TRBV19,-,TGTGCCAGTAGTCCACCAGCGGTACCGGGGAATGAGCAGTTCTTC,CASSPPAVPGNEQFF
TRBJ1-1,-,TRBV29-1,TRBD1,TGCAGCGTTGAAGCCCGACAGGGTCAGGCTGAAGCTTTCTTT,CSVEARQGQAEAFF
TRBJ1-2,-,TRBV25-1,TRBD1,TGTGCCAGCAGTCAGGGACAGGCTGGCTACACCTTC,CASSQGQAGYTF